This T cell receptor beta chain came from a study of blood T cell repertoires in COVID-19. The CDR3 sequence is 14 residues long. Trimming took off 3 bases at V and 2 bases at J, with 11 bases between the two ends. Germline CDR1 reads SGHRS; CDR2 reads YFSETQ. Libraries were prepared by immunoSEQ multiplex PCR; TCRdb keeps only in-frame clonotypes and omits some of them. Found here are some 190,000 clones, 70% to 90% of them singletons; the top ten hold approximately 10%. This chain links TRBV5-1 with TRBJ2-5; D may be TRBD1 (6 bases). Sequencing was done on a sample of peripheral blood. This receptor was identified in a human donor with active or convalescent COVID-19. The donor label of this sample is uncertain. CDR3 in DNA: TGCGCCAGCAGCTCCCCGGACAGTCAAGAGACCCAGTACTTC. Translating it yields CASSSPDSQETQYF.